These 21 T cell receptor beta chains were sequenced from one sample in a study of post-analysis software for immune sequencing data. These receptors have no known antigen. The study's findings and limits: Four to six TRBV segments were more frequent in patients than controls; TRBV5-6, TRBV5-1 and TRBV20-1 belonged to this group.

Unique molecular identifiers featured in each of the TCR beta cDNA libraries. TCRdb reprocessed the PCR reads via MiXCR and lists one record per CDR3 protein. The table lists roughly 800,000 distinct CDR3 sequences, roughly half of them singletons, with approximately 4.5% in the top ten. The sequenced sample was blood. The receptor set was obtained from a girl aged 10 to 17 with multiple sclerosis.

For the CDR3, the DNA is TGTGCCAGCAGTGACGAGGGCATGAACAATGAGCAGTTCTTC. It codes for CASSDEGMNNEQFF. The rearrangement joins TRBV6-4 to TRBJ2-1; D possibly corresponds to TRBD2 (5 bases). The CDR3 totals 14 residues. Germline-derived CDR1 and CDR2 are MRHNA and SNTAGT. The V end was cut by 2 bases, the J end by 5 bases, with 10 bases between.

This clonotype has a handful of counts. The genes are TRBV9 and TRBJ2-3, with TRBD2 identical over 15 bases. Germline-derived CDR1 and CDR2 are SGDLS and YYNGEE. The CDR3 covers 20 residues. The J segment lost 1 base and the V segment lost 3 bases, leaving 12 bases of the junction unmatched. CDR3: CASSGSVGLAGGLGTDTQYF. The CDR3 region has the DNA TGTGCCAGCAGCGGGAGTGTGGGACTAGCGGGAGGTTTGGGCACAGATACGCAGTATTTT.

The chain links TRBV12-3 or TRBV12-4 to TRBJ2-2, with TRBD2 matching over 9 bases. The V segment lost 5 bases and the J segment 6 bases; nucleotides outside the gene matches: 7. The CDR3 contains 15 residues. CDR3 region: CASSASGTVSGELFF. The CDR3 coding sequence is TGTGCCAGCAGTGCTAGCGGGACCGTCTCCGGGGAGCTGTTTTTT.

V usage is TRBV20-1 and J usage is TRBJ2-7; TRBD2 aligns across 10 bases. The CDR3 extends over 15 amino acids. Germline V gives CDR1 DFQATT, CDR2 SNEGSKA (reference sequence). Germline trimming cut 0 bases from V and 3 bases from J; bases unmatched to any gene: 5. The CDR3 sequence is CSARDVGLANYEQYF. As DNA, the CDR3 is TGCAGTGCTAGAGATGTGGGACTAGCGAACTACGAGCAGTACTTC.

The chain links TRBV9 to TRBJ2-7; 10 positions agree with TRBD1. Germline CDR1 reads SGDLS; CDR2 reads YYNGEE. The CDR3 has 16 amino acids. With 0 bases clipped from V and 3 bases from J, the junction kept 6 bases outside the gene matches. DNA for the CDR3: TGTGCCAGCAGCGTAGTAGGGACAGGGGCCCTCTACGAGCAGTACTTC. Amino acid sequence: CASSVVGTGALYEQYF. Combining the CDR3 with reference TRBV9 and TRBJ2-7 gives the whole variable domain DSGVTQTPKHLITATGQRVTLRCSPRSGDLSVYWYQQSLDQGLQFLIQYYNGEERAKGNILERFSAQQFPDLHSELNLSSLELGDSALYFCASSVVGTGALYEQYFGPGTRLTVT.

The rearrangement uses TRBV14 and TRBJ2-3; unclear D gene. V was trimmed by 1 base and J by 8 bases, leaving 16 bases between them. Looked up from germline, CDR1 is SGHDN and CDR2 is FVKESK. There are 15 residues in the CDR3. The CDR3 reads CASSQVLASFGTQYF. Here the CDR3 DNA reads TGTGCCAGCAGCCAAGTTCTTGCCTCATTCGGTACGCAGTATTTT.

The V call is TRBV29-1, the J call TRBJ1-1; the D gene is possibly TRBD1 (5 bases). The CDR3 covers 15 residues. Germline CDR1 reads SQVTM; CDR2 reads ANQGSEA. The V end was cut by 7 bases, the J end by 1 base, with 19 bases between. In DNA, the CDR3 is TGCAGCGCCCGACGGGGGGGTCAGGGGAACACTGAAGCTTTCTTT. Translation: CSARRGGQGNTEAFF.

This chain's CDR3 is CASSWGANQPQHF. In DNA, the CDR3 is TGCGCCAGCAGCTGGGGGGCCAATCAGCCCCAGCATTTT. The V gene is TRBV5-1, the J gene TRBJ1-5; maybe TRBD1 (6 bases). There are 13 residues in the CDR3. V was pared by 3 bases and J by 3 bases, with 7 bases between. Germline CDR1 reads SGHRS; CDR2 reads YFSETQ.

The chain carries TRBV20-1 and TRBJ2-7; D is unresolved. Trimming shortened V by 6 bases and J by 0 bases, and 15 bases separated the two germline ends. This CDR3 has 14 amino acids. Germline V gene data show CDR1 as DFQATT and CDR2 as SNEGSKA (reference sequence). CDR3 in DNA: TGCAGTGCCATGGGCCGCTCGGGCTCCTACGAGCAGTACTTC. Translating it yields CSAMGRSGSYEQYF.

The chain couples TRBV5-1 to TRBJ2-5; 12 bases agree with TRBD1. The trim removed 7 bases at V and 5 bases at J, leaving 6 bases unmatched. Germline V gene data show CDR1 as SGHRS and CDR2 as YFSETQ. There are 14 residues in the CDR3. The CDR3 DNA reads TGCGCCAGCGGGACAGGGGGCATTGGGGAGACCCAGTACTTC. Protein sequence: CASGTGGIGETQYF. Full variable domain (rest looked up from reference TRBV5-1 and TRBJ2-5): KAGVTQTPRYLIKTRGQQVTLSCSPISGHRSVSWYQQTPGQGLQFLFEYFSETQRNKGNFPGRFSGRQFSNSRSEMNVSTLELGDSALYLCASGTGGIGETQYFGPGTRLLVL.

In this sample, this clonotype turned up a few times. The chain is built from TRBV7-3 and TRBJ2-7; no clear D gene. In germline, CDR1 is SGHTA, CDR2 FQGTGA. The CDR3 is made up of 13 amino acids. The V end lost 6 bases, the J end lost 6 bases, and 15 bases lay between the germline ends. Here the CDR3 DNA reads TGTGCCAGCAGGTTGGCCCCGGGCGGCGAGCAGTACTTC. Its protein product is CASRLAPGGEQYF.

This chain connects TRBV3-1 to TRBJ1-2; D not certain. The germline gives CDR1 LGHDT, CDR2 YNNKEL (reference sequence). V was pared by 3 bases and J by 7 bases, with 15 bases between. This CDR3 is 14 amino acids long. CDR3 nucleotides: TGTGCCAGCAGCCACATAGGGCAGGCCGGTGGCTACACCTTC. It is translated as CASSHIGQAGGYTF.

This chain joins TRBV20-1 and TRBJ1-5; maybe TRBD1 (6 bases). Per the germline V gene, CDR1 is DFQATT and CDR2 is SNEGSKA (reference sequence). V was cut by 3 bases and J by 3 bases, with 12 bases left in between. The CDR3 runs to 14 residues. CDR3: CSASTGPPNQPQHF. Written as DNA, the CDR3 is TGCAGTGCTAGTACAGGGCCCCCCAATCAGCCCCAGCATTTT.

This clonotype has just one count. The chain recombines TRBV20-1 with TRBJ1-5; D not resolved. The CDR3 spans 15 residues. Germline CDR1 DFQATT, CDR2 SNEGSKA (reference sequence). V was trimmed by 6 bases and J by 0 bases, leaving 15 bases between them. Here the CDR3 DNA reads TGCAGTGCAGCGACAAGCCGAGATAGCAATCAGCCCCAGCATTTT. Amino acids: CSAATSRDSNQPQHF.

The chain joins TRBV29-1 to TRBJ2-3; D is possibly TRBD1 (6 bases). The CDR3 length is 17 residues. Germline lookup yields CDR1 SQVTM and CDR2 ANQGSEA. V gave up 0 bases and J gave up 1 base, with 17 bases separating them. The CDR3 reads CSVEDPIQGLRTDTQYF. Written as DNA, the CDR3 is TGCAGCGTTGAAGATCCCATTCAGGGGCTCCGCACAGATACGCAGTATTTT.

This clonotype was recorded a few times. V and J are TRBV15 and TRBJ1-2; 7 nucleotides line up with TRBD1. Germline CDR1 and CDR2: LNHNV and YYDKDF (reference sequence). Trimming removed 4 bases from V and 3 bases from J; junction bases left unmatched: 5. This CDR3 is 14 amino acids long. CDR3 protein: CATSTRDSYYGYTF. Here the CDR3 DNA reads TGTGCCACCAGCACCCGGGACAGTTACTATGGCTACACCTTC.

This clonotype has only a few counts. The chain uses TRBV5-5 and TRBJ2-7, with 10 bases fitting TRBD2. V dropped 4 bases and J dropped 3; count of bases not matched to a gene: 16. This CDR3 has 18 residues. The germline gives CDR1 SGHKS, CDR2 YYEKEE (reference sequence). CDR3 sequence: CASSPESAGGHRGYEQYF. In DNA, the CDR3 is TGTGCCAGCAGCCCCGAGTCAGCGGGAGGGCATCGGGGCTACGAGCAGTACTTC. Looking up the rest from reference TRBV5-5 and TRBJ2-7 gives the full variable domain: DAGVTQSPTHLIKTRGQQVTLRCSPISGHKSVSWYQQVLGQGPQFIFQYYEKEERGRGNFPDRFSARQFPNYSSELNVNALLLGDSALYLCASSPESAGGHRGYEQYFGPGTRLTVT.

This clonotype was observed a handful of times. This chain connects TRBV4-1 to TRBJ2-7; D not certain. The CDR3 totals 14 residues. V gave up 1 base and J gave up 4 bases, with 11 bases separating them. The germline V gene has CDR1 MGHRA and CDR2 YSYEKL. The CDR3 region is CASSQGWGMYEQYF. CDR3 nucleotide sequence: TGCGCCAGCAGCCAAGGTTGGGGTATGTACGAGCAGTACTTC.

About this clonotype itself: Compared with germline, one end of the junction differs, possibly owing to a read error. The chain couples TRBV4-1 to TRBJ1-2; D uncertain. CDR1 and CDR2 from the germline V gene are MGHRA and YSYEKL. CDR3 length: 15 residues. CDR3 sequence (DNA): TGCGCCAGCAGCCACCCGGGAGCTAACCGCTATGGCTACACCTTT. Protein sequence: CASSHPGANRYGYTF.

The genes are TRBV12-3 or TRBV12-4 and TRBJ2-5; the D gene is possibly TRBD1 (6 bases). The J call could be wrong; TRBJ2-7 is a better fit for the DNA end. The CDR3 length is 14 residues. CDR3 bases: TGTGCCAGCAGCCGACCGGACAGCCTCGACGAGCAGTACTTC. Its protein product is CASSRPDSLDEQYF.

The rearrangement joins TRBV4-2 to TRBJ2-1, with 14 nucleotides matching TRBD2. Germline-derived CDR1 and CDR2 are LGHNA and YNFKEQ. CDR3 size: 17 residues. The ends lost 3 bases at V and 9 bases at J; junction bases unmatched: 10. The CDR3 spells CASSQAGTSGGIGEQFF. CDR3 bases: TGTGCCAGCAGCCAGGCCGGGACTAGCGGGGGAATCGGTGAGCAGTTCTTC.